This T cell receptor (beta chain) was obtained from a study of neurological immune-mediated disorders. TCRdb redid the calling of the 5' RACE reads with MiXCR, one entry per CDR3 protein. The table records about 55,000 distinct CDR3 sequences, approximately 4.4% of them present only once. This clonotype was picked up many times. The specimen was PBMCs. This clonotype was sampled from a middle-aged man with multiple sclerosis.

The DNA for the CDR3 is TGTGCCAGCTCACCTTCAGGGAACACTGAAGCTTTCTTT. Protein product: CASSPSGNTEAFF. The chain links TRBV18 to TRBJ1-1; no clear D. The germline gives CDR1 KGHSH, CDR2 LQKENI. With 3 bases removed from V and 1 base from J, the gap between germline ends came to 6 bases. The CDR3 runs to 13 residues.